The sequence of this TCR beta chain was determined in a study of shared clonotypes between healthy human individuals. Notes on the study in general: In contrast to clonotypes shared by all four donors, non-shared clonotypes had lower generation probabilities. A limitation of the genetic and exposure-history diversity represented arose from few donors. Larger estimated richness was generally recorded for naive subsets relative to memory subsets.

This CDR3 comprises 16 residues. It was across several immunoSEQ plates that each subset's genomic DNA was evenly split. Using immunoSEQ multiplex PCR, the repertoire was profiled, and TCRdb retains in-frame clones only, with some absent. The table lists approximately 2.3 million clones, over 85% of them singletons, with 0.39% in the top ten. About this clone itself: The antigen is unknown.

This rearrangement joins TRBV21-1 to TRBJ1-2; whether TRBD1, the table's D call, matches the DNA was not checked. TRBV21-1 is designated a pseudogene. The clonotype originates from a young man in good health. Some clones in this sample may be carry-over from other donors' samples. Sequenced: naive CD4+ T cells from PBMCs. Subset meaning: CD45RA+ positively selected. CDR3 loop: CASSNWTASSVSGYTF. CDR3 DNA sequence: TGTGCCAGCAGCAACTGGACAGCTAGCTCTGTTTCTGGCTACACCTTC.